These 30 T cell receptor beta chains came from one sample sequenced in a study of T cell clones after liver transplantation. The protocol was immunoSEQ multiplex PCR, while the TCRdb copy is restricted to in-frame clones and leaves out a portion. The data hold roughly 74,000 clones, with about 80% observed a single time. The source material was CD4+ T cells from blood, sampled before liver transplant. These receptors originate from a human donor who received a liver transplant.

CDR3: CASSFSSGKYEQYF. The CDR3 nucleotides read TGTGCCAGCAGTTTTTCTAGCGGGAAATACGAGCAGTACTTC. This chain links TRBV28 with TRBJ2-7; 9 bases are shared with TRBD2. After removal of 3 bases from V and 4 bases from J, the junction contained 4 bases not matched to a gene. From germline, CDR1 is MDHEN and CDR2 SYDVKM. This CDR3 is built from 14 residues.

This rearrangement joins TRBV28 to TRBJ1-1; D gene ambiguous. The CDR3 totals 16 residues. Germline V lookup: CDR1 MDHEN, CDR2 SYDVKM. Trimming removed 5 bases from V and 4 bases from J, with 20 bases in between. This CDR3 is CASSDNKGRRVTEAFF. The CDR3 DNA is TGTGCCAGCAGTGACAATAAAGGGCGGAGGGTCACTGAAGCTTTCTTT.

This clone was counted only a few times. The CDR3: CASSTGHGNEKLFF. Here the CDR3 DNA reads TGTGCCAGCAGCACGGGACACGGTAATGAAAAACTGTTTTTT. The chain combines TRBV7-9 with TRBJ1-4; perhaps TRBD1 as D (6 bases). V was clipped by 5 bases and J by 4 bases, with 11 bases between them. Germline V gene sequence: CDR1 SEHNR, CDR2 FQNEAQ (reference sequence). This CDR3 region has 14 residues.

The V gene is TRBV21-1, the J gene TRBJ2-1; TRBD2 reflects the table's D call only, with no check against the DNA. TRBV21-1 is classified as a pseudogene. The CDR3 runs to 17 residues. This chain's CDR3 is CASSKGGLAGVVVEQFF. In DNA, the CDR3 is TGTGCCAGCAGCAAAGGCGGACTAGCGGGAGTAGTGGTTGAGCAGTTCTTC.

The chain joins TRBV18 to TRBJ2-2; possibly TRBD1 for D (6 bases). CDR3 length: 15 residues. Between the trimmed V and J ends, which lost 1 base and 5 bases, there was a span of 11 bases. Germline assignment: CDR1 KGHSH and CDR2 LQKENI. The CDR3 DNA sequence: TGTGCCAGCTCACCACTGCCAGGGGTAACCGGGGAGCTGTTTTTT. It specifies CASSPLPGVTGELFF.

The V and J genes are TRBV4-1 and TRBJ2-6; 8 nucleotides match TRBD2. Germline V lookup: CDR1 MGHRA, CDR2 YSYEKL. This CDR3 spans 22 amino acids. Trimming cost V 1 base and J 0 bases; bases outside gene matches: 17. The CDR3 loop reads CASSQVGGSSGSGYSGANVLTF. The CDR3 coding sequence is TGCGCCAGCAGCCAAGTTGGAGGGTCGAGCGGGAGTGGTTACTCTGGGGCCAACGTCCTGACTTTC.

The chain is built from TRBV18 and TRBJ2-5, with 8 bases identical to TRBD2. V shed 0 bases and J 9 bases; nucleotides not matched to a gene: 9. Germline loops: CDR1 KGHSH, CDR2 LQKENI. The CDR3 runs 15 residues. CDR3 in DNA: TGTGCCAGCTCACCACCGGTGGGGACCGGGGGGGCCCAGTACTTC. Translation: CASSPPVGTGGAQYF.

V is TRBV7-9 and J is TRBJ1-1; tentatively, D is TRBD1 (5 bases). CDR1 is SEHNR and CDR2 is FQNEAQ in the germline V gene (reference sequence). Trimming took off 10 bases at V and 4 bases at J, with 16 bases between the two ends. The CDR3 spans 13 residues. CDR3 nucleotides: TGTGCCACCCACAGTAGGGGTACCACTGAAGCTTTCTTT. Translated: CATHSRGTTEAFF.

This clone appeared a single time. The gene calls are TRBV9 and TRBJ2-3; D is possibly TRBD2 (6 bases). In germline, CDR1 is SGDLS, CDR2 YYNGEE. Trimming removed 0 bases at V and 2 bases at J, with 10 bases between. The CDR3 totals 15 residues. CDR3 in DNA: TGTGCCAGCAGCGTAGGTAGGACTAACACAGATACGCAGTATTTT. Protein sequence: CASSVGRTNTDTQYF.

The V and J genes are TRBV19 and TRBJ1-5; D remains unclear. The germline V and J ends were trimmed by 2 bases and 4 bases, with 9 bases remaining between them. The CDR3 loop spans 14 amino acids. The germline gives CDR1 LNHDA, CDR2 SQIVND (reference sequence). DNA of the CDR3: TGTGCCAGTAGTATACGGGTGTTGAATCAGCCCCAGCATTTT. Its translation is CASSIRVLNQPQHF.

The rearrangement joins TRBV5-1 to TRBJ2-6; TRBD1 is a possible D gene (5 bases). CDR1 and CDR2 (germline): SGHRS, YFSETQ. CDR3 length: 14 amino acids. Trimming took off 1 base at V and 3 bases at J, with 5 bases between the two ends. CDR3 in amino acids: CASSLQGGANVLTF. In DNA form, the CDR3 reads TGCGCCAGCAGCTTGCAGGGTGGGGCCAACGTCCTGACTTTC.

For this clone: The junction does not match germline at one end; this may be a read error. Different DNA sequences within this sample yield the same CDR3. The V gene is TRBV5-1, the J gene TRBJ1-1; D not certain. Looked up from germline, CDR1 is SGHRS and CDR2 is YFSETQ. The CDR3 length is 13 residues. The CDR3 DNA sequence: TGCGCCAGCAGCCCAGAGGGCAACAATGAAGCTTTCTTC. It specifies CASSPEGNNEAFF.

The chain carries TRBV28 and TRBJ1-2; D call uncertain. CDR3 size: 13 residues. The V end was cut by 6 bases, the J end by 8 bases, with 16 bases between. Germline CDR1 and CDR2: MDHEN and SYDVKM. The CDR3 is CASSMGREGGYTF. The CDR3, as DNA: TGTGCCAGCAGCATGGGGAGGGAGGGAGGCTACACCTTC.

This chain uses TRBV6-6 with TRBJ2-7; 12 nucleotides align to TRBD2. J gave up 6 bases and V 4 bases, and 7 bases lay outside the gene matches. Germline loops: CDR1 MNHNY, CDR2 SVGAGI (reference sequence). The CDR3 is made up of 15 amino acids. The CDR3 reads CASSFLAGGPSEQYF. The CDR3 coding sequence is TGTGCCAGCAGTTTTCTAGCGGGAGGGCCGAGCGAGCAGTACTTC.

The chain links TRBV11-2 to TRBJ1-5; D possibly corresponds to TRBD1 (5 bases). This CDR3 contains 12 residues. Trimming stripped 8 bases from V and 5 bases from J, with 10 bases between. Germline V gene data show CDR1 as SGHAT and CDR2 as FQNNGV. CDR3 amino acids: CASRGKDQPQHF. The CDR3 nucleotides are TGTGCCAGCCGGGGGAAGGATCAGCCCCAGCATTTT.

The genes are TRBV6-6 and TRBJ1-1; D unclear. The CDR3 totals 13 residues. V dropped 2 bases and J dropped 3 bases, with 7 bases sitting between them. Germline assignment: CDR1 MNHNY and CDR2 SVGAGI (reference sequence). CDR3 amino acids: CASSYPLDTEAFF. CDR3 nucleotides: TGTGCCAGCAGTTACCCGCTGGACACTGAAGCTTTCTTT.

The gene calls are TRBV28 and TRBJ1-1, with TRBD1 identical over 8 bases. The trim removed 5 bases at V and 6 bases at J, leaving 11 bases unmatched. The CDR3 runs to 15 residues. The V gene's germline CDR1 is MDHEN and CDR2 SYDVKM. The CDR3 spells CASSPRTGIGAEAFF. CDR3 in DNA: TGTGCCAGCAGTCCCCGGACAGGGATAGGGGCTGAAGCTTTCTTT.

The chain employs TRBV28 and TRBJ1-5, with TRBD1 matching over 8 bases. V shed 0 bases and J 7 bases; nucleotides not matched to a gene: 5. The CDR3 loop spans 15 amino acids. Germline assignment: CDR1 MDHEN and CDR2 SYDVKM. The CDR3 region is CASSLWDRVGQPQHF. The CDR3 region has the DNA TGTGCCAGCAGTTTATGGGACAGGGTAGGACAGCCCCAGCATTTT.

The chain joins TRBV4-3 to TRBJ2-3; D is possibly TRBD2 (6 bases). Germline values: CDR1 LGHNA, CDR2 YSLEER. This CDR3 comprises 14 residues. V was trimmed by 6 bases and J by 2 bases, leaving 12 bases between them. This CDR3 reads CASRGDFLTDTQYF. DNA of the CDR3: TGCGCCAGCAGAGGGGACTTCCTCACAGATACGCAGTATTTT.

This chain uses TRBV5-4 with TRBJ2-3; no clear D. The V end lost 1 base, the J end lost 1 base, and 16 bases lay between the germline ends. Per the germline V gene, CDR1 is SGHNT and CDR2 is YYREEE (reference sequence). There are 17 residues in the CDR3. CDR3 coding DNA: TGTGCCAGCAGCTTGATTTATTCGGGCAGTGGCACAGATACGCAGTATTTT. Its translation: CASSLIYSGSGTDTQYF.

Worth noting for this clone: Distinct nucleotide sequences in the sample also encode this CDR3. The V gene is TRBV18, the J gene TRBJ2-7; TRBD2 matches at 12 bases. From germline, CDR1 is KGHSH and CDR2 LQKENI. There are 15 residues in the CDR3. V was clipped by 3 bases and J by 1 base; unmatched bases: 1. CDR3 coding DNA: TGTGCCAGCTCACCCGGACTAGCGGGATCCTACGAGCAGTACTTC. Protein: CASSPGLAGSYEQYF.

A single count supports this clone. The gene calls are TRBV19 and TRBJ1-1, with unresolved D. The CDR3 sequence is 15 residues long. Germline loops: CDR1 LNHDA, CDR2 SQIVND (reference sequence). V was pared by 1 base and J by 1 base, with 10 bases between. The CDR3 spells CASSIAGRSNTEAFF. CDR3 in DNA: TGTGCCAGTAGTATAGCGGGCAGATCGAACACTGAAGCTTTCTTT.

The rearrangement joins TRBV29-1 to TRBJ2-7, with D perhaps matching TRBD1 (5 bases). Germline CDR1 and CDR2: SQVTM and ANQGSEA. V was pared by 4 bases and J by 3 bases, with 13 bases between. The CDR3 extends over 13 amino acids. As DNA, the CDR3 is TGCAGCGTTGTTTTTCCAGGGAACTACGAGCAGTACTTC. Amino acids: CSVVFPGNYEQYF.

The rearrangement uses TRBV5-6 and TRBJ2-2, with D perhaps TRBD2 (6 bases). The V end was cut by 1 base, the J end by 6 bases, with 13 bases between. Germline loops: CDR1 SGHDT, CDR2 YYEEEE. The CDR3 has 15 amino acids. CDR3 in DNA: TGTGCCAGCAGCTTGCCGGGGGTAATGTCCGGGGAGCTGTTTTTT. This gives the protein CASSLPGVMSGELFF.

The chain combines TRBV25-1 with TRBJ2-7; TRBD1 matches 7 bases. Germline lookup yields CDR1 MGHDK and CDR2 SYGVNS. The CDR3 sequence is 15 residues long. Unmatched junction bases numbered 9, after V lost 4 bases and J lost 3 bases. The CDR3 loop is CASSAHNRGDYEQYF. The DNA of the CDR3 is TGTGCCAGCAGTGCGCATAACAGGGGCGACTACGAGCAGTACTTC.

This clone appeared a single time. V and J are TRBV5-1 and TRBJ2-5; no clear D. This CDR3 is built from 12 residues. Trimming removed 3 bases at V and 2 bases at J, with 5 bases between. Per the germline V gene, CDR1 is SGHRS and CDR2 is YFSETQ. The CDR3 bases are TGCGCCAGCAGCTGGGGTCAAGAGACCCAGTACTTC. Translated, it gives CASSWGQETQYF.

This clone has a handful of counts. CDR3 nucleotide sequence: TGTGCCAGCAGCTTAGGACAGCTTAACTATGGCTACACCTTC. Translation: CASSLGQLNYGYTF. The chain joins TRBV11-2 to TRBJ1-2; D possibly corresponds to TRBD1 (5 bases). Between the trimmed V and J ends, which lost 1 base and 1 base, there was a span of 7 bases. This CDR3 spans 14 amino acids. CDR1 SGHAT and CDR2 FQNNGV come from the germline V gene.

Remarks on this clone: The junction and the germline gene differ at one end; a read error may be behind it. The chain combines TRBV7-9 with TRBJ1-2; D may be TRBD1 (5 bases). The CDR3 totals 10 residues. The germline CDR1 and CDR2 sequences are SEHNR and FQNEAQ (reference sequence). The CDR3 protein is CASSLGDGHF. DNA for the CDR3: TGTGCCAGCAGCTTAGGGGACGGGCACTTC. Supplemented by reference TRBV7-9 and TRBJ1-2, the full variable domain reads DTGVSQNPRHKITKRGQNVTFRCDPISEHNRLYWYRQTLGQGPEFLTYFQNEAQLEKSRLLSDRFSAERPKGSFSTLEIQRTEQGDSAMYLCASSLGDGHFGSGTRLTVV.

The rearrangement uses TRBV2 and TRBJ1-5; D is uncertain. The CDR3 covers 15 residues. Trimming removed 6 bases at V and 1 base at J, with 13 bases between. Looked up from germline, CDR1 is SNHLY and CDR2 is FYNNEI. The DNA for the CDR3 is TGTGCCAGCAGACCGGGGAAGGGCAGCAATCAGCCCCAGCATTTT. This encodes CASRPGKGSNQPQHF.

The V and J genes are TRBV7-8 and TRBJ1-1; a possible D gene is TRBD1 (5 bases). Trimming removed 3 bases at V and 0 bases at J, with 5 bases between. From germline, CDR1 is SGHVS and CDR2 FQNEAQ. This CDR3 region has 13 residues. CDR3 in DNA: TGTGCCAGCAGCTTCAGGGTGAACACTGAAGCTTTCTTT. It is translated as CASSFRVNTEAFF.